This T cell receptor beta chain was sequenced in a study of siplizumab effects on memory and regulatory T cells. Whole-study findings and limits: Of the alloreactive clones, only a minor fraction mapped to unstimulated subsets.

To note about this clone: Its antigen is undetermined.

Produced via immunoSEQ multiplex PCR; TCRdb's table is partial and in-frame only. Of approximately 100,000 clones in the sample, about 93% were seen once. The germline V gene encodes CDR1 KGHSH and CDR2 LQKENI. The J segment lost 6 bases and the V segment lost 6 bases, leaving 10 bases of the junction unmatched. This CDR3 region has 15 residues. The receptor was isolated from a human donor in good health. This rearrangement joins TRBV18 to TRBJ1-2; TRBD1 matches at 10 bases. The sequencing sample was made of non-Treg CD4+ T cells sorted from blood. CDR3 nucleotides: TGTGCCAGCTCCCCGAGACAGGGGGCGATCGATGGCTACACCTTC. Translation: CASSPRQGAIDGYTF.